This T cell receptor beta chain was captured by sequencing in a study of T cell repertoires in cytomegalovirus infection. Looking at the study overall: An indication of both CMV infection and matching HLA type came from public TCR beta signatures. Notes on the study in general: Individuals carrying CMV plus the relevant HLA were identified by cumulative frequency of public TCR beta families. What dominated the ex vivo response were HLA-C-restricted CMV-specific TCR beta clonotypes.

This clonotype occurred many times. Antigen unknown. This CDR3 is 15 amino acids long. The germline V gene encodes CDR1 SGHTA and CDR2 FQGNSA. V was clipped by 5 bases and J by 3 bases, with 17 bases between them. One entry per CDR3 protein, called by TCRdb with MiXCR from the reads. The sample shows 300,000 or so distinct CDR3 sequences, about 25% of them seen only once. The V and J genes are TRBV7-2 and TRBJ2-7; D might be TRBD1 (6 bases). Sample: PBMCs. This clonotype was obtained from a human donor in good health (CMV status not recorded). Some clones in this sample may be carry-over from other donors' samples. The chain's CDR3 is CASSPEPTGGYEQYF. The CDR3 region has the DNA TGTGCCAGCAGCCCAGAGCCGACAGGAGGCTACGAGCAGTACTTC.